Shown below are 32 T cell receptor beta chains from a single sample sequenced in a study of cytomegalovirus exposure and HLA in healthy donors. Both 60 Vbeta primers and 13 Jbeta primers went into the PCR. Clones were read by immunoSEQ multiplex PCR, and TCRdb kept only the in-frame ones, dropping some. Among just over 150,000 clones listed, about three quarters were seen once. Material: PBMCs. The receptors stem from a woman between 45 and 60 years old in good health and CMV-seropositive.

The CDR3 DNA follows: TGTGCCAGCAGCCCACCCGGGACAGCCGTCTCCTACGAGCAGTACTTC. This codes for CASSPPGTAVSYEQYF. The chain carries TRBV28 and TRBJ2-7; 7 bases line up with TRBD1. Per the germline V gene, CDR1 is MDHEN and CDR2 is SYDVKM. The V segment lost 6 bases and the J segment 0 bases; nucleotides outside the gene matches: 11. The CDR3 spans 16 residues.

The chain links TRBV10-3 to TRBJ2-7, with D unresolved. The CDR3 sequence is 15 residues long. Per the germline V gene, CDR1 is ENHRY and CDR2 is SYGVKD. The germline V and J ends were trimmed by 3 bases and 2 bases, with 14 bases remaining between them. CDR3: CAISDGTRNTYEQYF. CDR3 nucleotide sequence: TGTGCCATCAGTGATGGTACCCGTAACACCTACGAGCAGTACTTC.

The J gene is TRBJ1-4, the V gene TRBV4-1; 12 positions match TRBD1. From germline, CDR1 is MGHRA and CDR2 YSYEKL. The CDR3 is 19 residues long. Trimming cost V 4 bases and J 0 bases; bases outside gene matches: 9. This CDR3 reads CASSPFGTGGIATNEKLFF. CDR3 nucleotide sequence: TGCGCCAGCAGCCCCTTCGGGACAGGGGGCATAGCAACTAATGAAAAACTGTTTTTT.

The rearrangement joins TRBV27 to TRBJ2-7, with D perhaps TRBD1 (6 bases). The CDR3 has 15 residues. Trimming stripped 5 bases from V and 5 bases from J, with 19 bases between. Germline values: CDR1 MNHEY, CDR2 SMNVEV (reference sequence). This CDR3 is CASSAFDRFTHEQYF. Here the CDR3 DNA reads TGTGCCAGCAGTGCCTTTGACAGGTTCACCCACGAGCAGTACTTC.

This clone showed up just once. This sequence joins TRBV4-1 and TRBJ2-1; 8 bases fit TRBD2. The junction had 12 bases not matched to a gene; V was cut back by 0 bases and J by 5 bases. The CDR3 spans 18 residues. The germline V gene has CDR1 MGHRA and CDR2 YSYEKL. Here the CDR3 reads CASSQDPGRGGSNNEQFF. For the CDR3, the DNA is TGCGCCAGCAGCCAAGACCCCGGCCGGGGGGGTTCGAACAATGAGCAGTTCTTC.

This clone has more than one count but fewer than ten. The gene calls are TRBV6-1 and TRBJ2-7; D is possibly TRBD1 (5 bases). Germline CDR1 reads MNHNS; CDR2 reads SASEGT. V lost 2 bases and J 3 bases, leaving 17 bases between the germline ends. The CDR3 is 16 amino acids. The CDR3 is CASSEMGPTIDYEQYF. The CDR3 coding sequence is TGTGCCAGCAGTGAAATGGGGCCAACCATAGACTACGAGCAGTACTTC.

The J gene is TRBJ1-4, the V gene TRBV18; 10 bases map to TRBD1. This CDR3 region has 16 residues. V lost 4 bases to trimming and J lost 7 bases; unmatched junction nucleotides: 9. Germline V gene sequence: CDR1 KGHSH, CDR2 LQKENI. The CDR3 reads CASSRDRGTGGEKLFF. CDR3 in DNA: TGTGCCAGCTCACGGGACAGGGGAACGGGCGGTGAAAAACTGTTTTTT. Complete variable domain (other parts from reference TRBV18 and TRBJ1-4): NAGVMQNPRHLVRRRGQEARLRCSPMKGHSHVYWYRQLPEEGLKFMVYLQKENIIDESGMPKERFSAEFPKEGPSILRIQQVVRGDSAAYFCASSRDRGTGGEKLFFGSGTQLSVL.

The CDR3 is CASSLAASGDPDTQYF. CDR3 in DNA: TGCGCCAGCAGCTTGGCGGCTAGCGGGGATCCCGATACGCAGTATTTT. The genes are TRBV5-1 and TRBJ2-3; 9 nucleotides match TRBD2. Germline CDR1 reads SGHRS; CDR2 reads YFSETQ. Trimming took 0 bases from V and 6 from J; bases not matched to a gene: 8. This CDR3 spans 16 amino acids.

This chain connects TRBV6-1 to TRBJ1-1, with a possible D match to TRBD1 (5 bases). Per germline, CDR1 MNHNS and CDR2 SASEGT. The CDR3 is made up of 16 amino acids. With 4 bases removed from V and 0 bases from J, the gap between germline ends came to 15 bases. The CDR3 is CASSGRGGILNTEAFF. CDR3 nucleotides: TGTGCCAGCAGTGGGAGGGGCGGGATCTTGAACACTGAAGCTTTCTTT.

The chain employs TRBV6-5 and TRBJ1-2, with D possibly TRBD1 on 5 matching bases. CDR1 MNHEY and CDR2 SVGAGI come from the germline V gene. There are 13 residues in the CDR3. The V gene lost 6 bases and the J gene lost 8 bases, with 16 bases spanning the gap. CDR3 coding DNA: TGTGCCAGCAGCAGATCATGGGGGGAAGGCTACACCTTC. This codes for CASSRSWGEGYTF.

This chain links TRBV5-6 with TRBJ1-6, with D maybe TRBD1 (6 bases). V lost 4 bases and J 6 bases, leaving 11 bases between the germline ends. Germline CDR1 is SGHDT and CDR2 is YYEEEE. This CDR3 comprises 14 residues. CDR3: CASSPGVSNSPLHF. The CDR3 DNA reads as TGTGCCAGCAGCCCAGGGGTTAGTAATTCACCCCTCCACTTT.

The rearrangement uses TRBV9 and TRBJ2-7, with 9 bases fitting TRBD1. Germline V gene data show CDR1 as SGDLS and CDR2 as YYNGEE. J was trimmed by 6 bases and V by 0 bases; bases with no gene match: 4. The CDR3 contains 14 residues. The CDR3 loop is CASSVGNRGREQYF. DNA for the CDR3: TGTGCCAGCAGCGTAGGAAACAGGGGGCGCGAGCAGTACTTC.

This chain uses TRBV6-5 with TRBJ2-7, with 7 bases fitting TRBD2. Germline CDR1 MNHEY, CDR2 SVGAGI. Unmatched junction bases numbered 10, after V lost 3 bases and J lost 5 bases. This CDR3 comprises 15 residues. The CDR3, as DNA: TGTGCCAGCAGTTATGTCCTGCGGGGGAGCAACGAGCAGTACTTC. It encodes CASSYVLRGSNEQYF.

The V gene is TRBV7-2, the J gene TRBJ2-7; the match to TRBD2 covers 8 bases. The CDR3 is 15 residues long. V lost 5 bases to trimming and J lost 5 bases; unmatched junction nucleotides: 11. Per germline, CDR1 SGHTA and CDR2 FQGNSA. CDR3 sequence reads: CASSPAGGHWDEQYF. CDR3 in DNA: TGTGCCAGCAGCCCCGCGGGAGGACACTGGGACGAGCAGTACTTC.

In this sample, this clone turned up once. The chain carries TRBV10-2 and TRBJ2-7; 8 bases are shared with TRBD2. Germline V lookup: CDR1 WSHSY, CDR2 SAAADI. V shed 2 bases and J 2 bases; nucleotides not matched to a gene: 8. The CDR3 spans 16 residues. The CDR3 nucleotides read TGCGCCAGCAGTGAGACTTTCGGGAGGGGGGCCTACGAGCAGTACTTC. Its protein product is CASSETFGRGAYEQYF.

The table lists this clone with many counts. The chain carries TRBV18 and TRBJ2-1, with unresolved D. Trimming pared 3 bases from V and 0 bases from J, leaving 18 bases between. This CDR3 is 18 amino acids long. Germline V lookup: CDR1 KGHSH, CDR2 LQKENI. The CDR3 coding sequence is TGTGCCAGCTCACCTAAGACCCCTTTGGGCAGCTCCTACAATGAGCAGTTCTTC. Protein product: CASSPKTPLGSSYNEQFF.

This clone was counted only a few times. The chain links TRBV4-1 to TRBJ2-2; maybe TRBD2 (6 bases). Germline V CDR1 and CDR2: MGHRA, YSYEKL. Trimming left V 1 base short and J 0 bases short, with 12 bases between. This CDR3 region has 17 residues. The CDR3 coding sequence is TGCGCCAGCAGCCAAGTTTGGCGGGGCGCGAACACCGGGGAGCTGTTTTTT. It is translated as CASSQVWRGANTGELFF.

The chain has TRBV10-2 and TRBJ1-1; TRBD1 matches 8 bases. The CDR3 length is 15 residues. Trimming at V came to 2 bases and at J to 8 bases, leaving 10 bases not matched to a gene. Germline V gene lookup returns CDR1 WSHSY and CDR2 SAAADI. The CDR3 DNA sequence: TGCGCCAGCAGTGAGCCCTGGACAGGGCTAGTAGAAGCTTTCTTT. It translates to CASSEPWTGLVEAFF.

The chain links TRBV7-2 to TRBJ2-7; TRBD1 aligns across 10 bases. This CDR3 region has 16 residues. The V gene end was trimmed by 1 base and the J gene end by 4 bases; junction bases not matched to a gene: 7. Germline CDR1 reads SGHTA; CDR2 reads FQGNSA. CDR3 DNA sequence: TGTGCCAGCAGCTTAGAGGTTGTGGACAGGGGGTACGAGCAGTACTTC. As protein: CASSLEVVDRGYEQYF.

The V and J genes are TRBV30 and TRBJ1-6; 9 bases line up with TRBD1. CDR3 size: 17 residues. V lost 2 bases to trimming and J lost 1 base; unmatched junction nucleotides: 6. The V gene's germline CDR1 is GTSNPN and CDR2 SVGIG (reference sequence). The CDR3 spells CAWSPRDRVSYNSPLHF. The CDR3 bases are TGTGCCTGGAGTCCCCGGGACAGGGTGTCCTATAATTCACCCCTCCACTTT.

In this sample, this clone turned up a few times. This chain joins TRBV6-1 and TRBJ2-7, with 8 bases aligning to TRBD1. Germline V gene lookup returns CDR1 MNHNS and CDR2 SASEGT. With 2 bases clipped from V and 2 bases from J, the junction kept 5 bases outside the gene matches. There are 15 residues in the CDR3. CDR3 DNA sequence: TGTGCCAGCAGTGAATGGACAGGGTCCACCTACGAGCAGTACTTC. It yields the protein CASSEWTGSTYEQYF.

The chain recombines TRBV18 with TRBJ1-2, with 9 bases matching TRBD1. V trimming: 3 bases; J trimming: 4 bases; junction bases outside the gene matches: 6. Per germline, CDR1 KGHSH and CDR2 LQKENI. The CDR3 is 15 amino acids. The CDR3 bases are TGTGCCAGCTCACCGCGACAGGGGGGCGGCTATGGCTACACCTTC. Its translation: CASSPRQGGGYGYTF.

The rearrangement links TRBV9 to TRBJ2-5, with a possible D match to TRBD1 (6 bases). Trimming removed 3 bases at V and 5 bases at J, with 17 bases between. Germline CDR1 is SGDLS and CDR2 is YYNGEE. This CDR3 comprises 15 residues. Here the CDR3 DNA reads TGTGCCAGCAGCGGTCCCCAGGGGTTTGGGGAGACCCAGTACTTC. Protein sequence: CASSGPQGFGETQYF. Filled out from reference TRBV9 and TRBJ2-5, the complete variable domain reads DSGVTQTPKHLITATGQRVTLRCSPRSGDLSVYWYQQSLDQGLQFLIQYYNGEERAKGNILERFSAQQFPDLHSELNLSSLELGDSALYFCASSGPQGFGETQYFGPGTRLLVL.

The CDR3 protein is CASSRSQGNYGYTF. The CDR3 DNA sequence: TGTGCCAGCAGTCGATCGCAGGGAAATTATGGCTACACCTTC. This chain connects TRBV7-8 to TRBJ1-2; TRBD1 might be the D (5 bases). This CDR3 has 14 residues. V dropped 6 bases and J dropped 5 bases, with 16 bases sitting between them. The germline CDR1 and CDR2 sequences are SGHVS and FQNEAQ.

The chain carries TRBV9 and TRBJ1-2; no firm D call. Germline lookup yields CDR1 SGDLS and CDR2 YYNGEE. Trimming took 4 bases from V and 2 from J, leaving 15 bases between them. The CDR3 loop spans 15 amino acids. The CDR3 loop is CASSPSAGGNYGYTF. The CDR3 coding sequence is TGTGCCAGCAGCCCATCCGCCGGAGGGAACTATGGCTACACCTTC.

J is TRBJ1-4 and V is TRBV30; D not certain. This CDR3 is built from 14 residues. Per germline, CDR1 GTSNPN and CDR2 SVGIG (reference sequence). V lost 2 bases and J 4 bases, leaving 11 bases between the germline ends. Here the CDR3 DNA reads TGTGCCTGGAGTCTGTCCCGTATTAATGAAAAACTGTTTTTT. Translation gives CAWSLSRINEKLFF.

This clone was observed once. The chain has TRBV7-8 and TRBJ2-5, with 11 bases that match TRBD2. CDR1 SGHVS and CDR2 FQNEAQ come from the germline V gene. The CDR3 contains 15 residues. V shed 6 bases and J 2 bases; nucleotides not matched to a gene: 5. This chain's CDR3 is CASSSGRGGQETQYF. The DNA for the CDR3 is TGTGCCAGCAGTAGCGGGAGGGGAGGGCAAGAGACCCAGTACTTC.

The chain is built from TRBV5-1 and TRBJ2-2; D is unresolved. The CDR3 spans 13 residues. Germline CDR1 SGHRS, CDR2 YFSETQ. V lost 4 bases and J lost 3, with 7 bases in between. DNA of the CDR3: TGCGCCAGCAGCCAATTGTACACCGGGGAGCTGTTTTTT. Translation gives CASSQLYTGELFF.

This chain uses TRBV6-6 with TRBJ2-7; D possibly corresponds to TRBD2 (5 bases). This CDR3 comprises 12 residues. CDR1 and CDR2 (germline): MNHNY, SVGAGI (reference sequence). Deletions cut 8 bases from V and 3 bases from J, with 11 bases between. The chain's CDR3 is CASGRGSYEQYF. The CDR3 DNA sequence: TGTGCCAGCGGAAGAGGGAGCTACGAGCAGTACTTC.

The chain uses TRBV7-2 and TRBJ2-1; a possible D gene is TRBD1 (5 bases). The V and J ends lost 5 bases and 4 bases respectively, with 15 bases between them. Germline V gives CDR1 SGHTA, CDR2 FQGNSA. The length of the CDR3 is 15 residues. CDR3 DNA: TGTGCCAGCAGCCAGGGCAGCCCAATATACAATGAGCAGTTCTTC. This gives the protein CASSQGSPIYNEQFF.

V usage is TRBV19 and J usage is TRBJ2-7; 7 nucleotides agree with TRBD1. The CDR3 sequence is 11 residues long. J gave up 6 bases and V 11 bases, and 7 bases lay outside the gene matches. Germline values: CDR1 LNHDA, CDR2 SQIVND (reference sequence). The CDR3, as DNA: TGTGCCTGTCAGGGGGATGGCGAGCAGTACTTC. Protein product: CACQGDGEQYF.

The J gene is TRBJ2-2, the V gene TRBV4-1; 7 bases align to TRBD2. Germline CDR1 MGHRA, CDR2 YSYEKL. V gave up 3 bases and J gave up 4 bases; unmatched junction bases: 5. The CDR3 totals 15 residues. CDR3 region: CASSQGGTITGELFF. The DNA of the CDR3 is TGCGCCAGCAGCCAGGGAGGGACGATCACCGGGGAGCTGTTTTTT.